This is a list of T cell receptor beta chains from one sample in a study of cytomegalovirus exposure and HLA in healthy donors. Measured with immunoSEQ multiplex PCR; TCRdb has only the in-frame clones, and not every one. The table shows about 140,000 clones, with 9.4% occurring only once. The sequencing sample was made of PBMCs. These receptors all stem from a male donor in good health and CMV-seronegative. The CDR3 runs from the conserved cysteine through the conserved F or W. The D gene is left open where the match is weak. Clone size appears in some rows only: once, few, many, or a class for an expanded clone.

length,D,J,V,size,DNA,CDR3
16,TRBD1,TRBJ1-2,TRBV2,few,TGTGCCAGCAGAGGGAGACAGGGGGCGATCAACTATGGCTACACCTTC,CASRGRQGAINYGYTF
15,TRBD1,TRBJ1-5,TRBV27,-,TGTGCCAGCAGCCCGACAGGGGAGGTAGATCAGCCCCAGCATTTT,CASSPTGEVDQPQHF
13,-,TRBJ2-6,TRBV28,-,TGTGCCAGCAGCCGCTCTGGGGCCAACGTCCTGACTTTC,CASSRSGANVLTF
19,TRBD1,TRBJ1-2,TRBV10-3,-,TGTGCCATCAGTCCGACTGCCGTCCCTAGGGACAGCACAATTTCTGGCTACACCTTC,CAISPTAVPRDSTISGYTF
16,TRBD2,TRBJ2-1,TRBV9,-,TGTGCCAGCAGTGACAATCTAGCGGGGGACCGCAATGAGCAGTTCTTC,CASSDNLAGDRNEQFF
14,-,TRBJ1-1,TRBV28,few,TGTGCCAGCAGTTTTCTCCAGGGATTCGGAGAAGCTTTCTTT,CASSFLQGFGEAFF
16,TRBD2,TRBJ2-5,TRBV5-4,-,TGTGCCAGCAGCTTGCCGACTAGCGGGGGTGAAGAGACCCAGTACTTC,CASSLPTSGGEETQYF
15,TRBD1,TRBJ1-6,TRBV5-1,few,TGCGCCAGCAGCTTCGTGACAGGGACTAATTCACCCCTCCACTTT,CASSFVTGTNSPLHF
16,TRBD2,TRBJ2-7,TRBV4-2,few,TGTGCCAGCAGCCAAGATTTCGCTAGCGGGAGGCACGAGCAGTACTTC,CASSQDFASGRHEQYF
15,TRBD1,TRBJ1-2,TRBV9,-,TGTGCCAGCAGCGCCCCAGGGGGATCAGACTATGGCTACACCTTC,CASSAPGGSDYGYTF
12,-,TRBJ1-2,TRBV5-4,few,TGTGCCAGCAGCTGGGGACACGATGGCTACACCTTC,CASSWGHDGYTF
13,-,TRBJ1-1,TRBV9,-,TGTGCCAGCAGCGTAGATGGGACAAATGAAGCTTTCTTT,CASSVDGTNEAFF
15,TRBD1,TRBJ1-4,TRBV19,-,TGTGCCAGTAGGGACAGGGTTGCAACTAATGAAAAACTGTTTTTT,CASRDRVATNEKLFF
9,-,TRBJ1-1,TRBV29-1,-,TGCAGCGTTGAAGGACGGAGGGGATTT,CSVEGRRGF
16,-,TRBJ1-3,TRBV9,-,TGTGCCAGCAGCTCAACCCCGACTGAACCTGGAAACACCATATATTTT,CASSSTPTEPGNTIYF
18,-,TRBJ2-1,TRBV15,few,TGTGCCACAAGCAAGGAGGTCCTAGGCTCTAGCTCCTACAATGAGCAGTTCTTC,CATSKEVLGSSSYNEQFF
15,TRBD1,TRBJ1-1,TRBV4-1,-,TGCGCCAGCAGCCCGGGACAGCTAATGAACACTGAAGCTTTCTTT,CASSPGQLMNTEAFF
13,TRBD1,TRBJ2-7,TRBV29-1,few,TGCAGCGTCGGGACAGGGCACAGCTACGAGCAGTACTTC,CSVGTGHSYEQYF
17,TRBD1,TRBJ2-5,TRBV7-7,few,TGTGCTAGCAGCTTAGAAGTCTCCAGGGGGAGAGGGGAGACCCAGTACTTC,CASSLEVSRGRGETQYF
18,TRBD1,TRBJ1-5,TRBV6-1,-,TGTGCCAGCAGTGTTACAGGGGGCGGGGGACTTAGCAATCAGCCCCAGCATTTT,CASSVTGGGGLSNQPQHF
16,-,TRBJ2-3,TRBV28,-,TGTGCCAGCAGTTTATGGACTAGTGGGGGTACAGATACGCAGTATTTT,CASSLWTSGGTDTQYF
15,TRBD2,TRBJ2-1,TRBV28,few,TGTGCCAGCAGGCTACTAGCGGAAAGCTACAATGAGCAGTTCTTC,CASRLLAESYNEQFF
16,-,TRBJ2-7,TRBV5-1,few,TGCGCCAGCAGCTTGACCAGCTCAGGGGCAGTTTACGAGCAGTACTTC,CASSLTSSGAVYEQYF
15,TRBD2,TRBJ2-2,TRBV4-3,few,TGCGCCAGCAGCCCACAGCGGGGGTACACCGGGGAGCTGTTTTTT,CASSPQRGYTGELFF
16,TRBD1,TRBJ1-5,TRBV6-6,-,TGTGCCAGCAGTTCCGACTGGACAGGGGGCAATCAGCCCCAGCATTTT,CASSSDWTGGNQPQHF
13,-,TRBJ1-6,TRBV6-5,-,TGTGCCAGCAGTAGGGACATCGGGTCACCCCTCCACTTT,CASSRDIGSPLHF
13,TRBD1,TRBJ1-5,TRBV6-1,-,TGTGCCAGCATCGGGACAGGGAATCAGCCCCAGCATTTT,CASIGTGNQPQHF
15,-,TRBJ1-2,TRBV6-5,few,TGTGCCAGCAGTCCCGGGGGGGGAATTGTCTATGGCTACACCTTC,CASSPGGGIVYGYTF